The clone carrying this TCR beta chain was seen just once. This table comes from immunoSEQ multiplex PCR, and its TCRdb copy is limited to in-frame clones, with some not included. The sample gives 180,000 or so clones, approximately 89% of which show up once; approximately 0.77% is in the top ten. The record originates from a study of blood T cell repertoires in COVID-19. Resolution of symptoms, clearance, or two negative PCRs was present in recovered Cohort 3 donors. Germline V gene lookup returns CDR1 SGHDN and CDR2 FVKESK. The ends were cut back, 4 bases at V and 6 bases at J, with 16 bases in the middle. This CDR3 has 14 amino acids.

This TCR came from a woman younger than 35 who had recovered from COVID-19. This chain joins TRBV14 and TRBJ2-7; tentatively, D is TRBD2 (6 bases). Sequencing was performed on PBMCs or T cells enriched from blood (not recorded which). The CDR3 DNA reads as TGTGCCAGCAGCCGGTCGGGAGTAATCGGCGAGCAGTACTTC. It specifies CASSRSGVIGEQYF.